The sequence of this T cell receptor beta chain was determined in a study of Ad26.COV2.S vaccination and SARS-CoV-2 variants. Germline CDR1 is MNHNS and CDR2 is SASEGT. The CDR3 runs 15 residues. Assay used: immunoSEQ multiplex PCR; TCRdb lists only in-frame clones, some missing. The sample contains over 400,000 clones, 85% to 90% of which appear only once. This clone was recorded once. One end of the junction is discordant with germline, which a read error may explain. Treatment here: over 15 received Ad26.COV2.S at low or high dose, single or two shots; several received placebo; per-sample allocation not given. Collection of the samples took place on day 63 after the first injection of vaccine or placebo.

This chain uses TRBV6-1 with TRBJ1-2; 7 positions agree with TRBD1. The TCR originated in a person between 18 and 65 years old who received the Ad26.COV2.S COVID-19 vaccine or a placebo. This material consisted of peripheral blood, taken in a trial of Ad26.COV2.S vaccine versus placebo. DNA of the CDR3: TGTGCCAGCACTGAACAGGGGCGAATCTGGGATGGCTACACCTTC. The encoded protein is CASTEQGRIWDGYTF.